This TCR beta chain was identified in a study of technical replicates of blood from a few donors. Clones were sequenced by immunoSEQ multiplex PCR, and TCRdb holds only the in-frame ones, with some missing. The table includes 85,000 to 100,000 clones, around 95% detected once. The germline gives CDR1 SGHNT, CDR2 YENEEA. The CDR3 contains 14 residues. The V and J ends lost 4 bases and 5 bases respectively, with 12 bases between them. V and J are TRBV11-3 and TRBJ2-1; D is undetermined. The TCR was taken from a human donor in good health. Specimen: T cells isolated from PBMCs. The CDR3 region is CASSSRGLNNEQFF. DNA of the CDR3: TGTGCCAGCAGCTCTCGCGGATTAAACAATGAGCAGTTCTTC.